This TCR beta chain emerged from a study of shared clonotypes between healthy human individuals. All donors were healthy HIV-negative adults lacking recent acute infections or vaccinations. As to this clone: Its antigen remains unidentified.

Sequencing was at deep level. Replicate PCRs were loaded with around 0.3 ug DNA from unsorted PBMC, some 33,000 T cell genomes. The table came from immunoSEQ multiplex PCR; TCRdb's copy has only in-frame clones and leaves some out. The sample consists of around 500,000 clones, about 85% of them appearing once. The study, taken as a whole, reports: Blood alone was sampled, and tissue repertoires likely differ.

The CDR3 loop spans 16 amino acids. Looked up from germline, CDR1 is MNHEY and CDR2 is SMNVEV (reference sequence). V lost 1 base, J lost 8 bases, and 2 bases stayed unmatched. This TCR derives from a woman in her thirties or forties in good health. Some clones in this sample may be carry-over from other donors' samples. This chain links TRBV27 with TRBJ2-1; 16 positions agree with TRBD2. Sequencing used PBMCs. Here the CDR3 reads CASSLLGLAGGDEQFF. CDR3 nucleotides: TGTGCCAGCAGTTTATTGGGACTAGCGGGAGGGGATGAGCAGTTCTTC.